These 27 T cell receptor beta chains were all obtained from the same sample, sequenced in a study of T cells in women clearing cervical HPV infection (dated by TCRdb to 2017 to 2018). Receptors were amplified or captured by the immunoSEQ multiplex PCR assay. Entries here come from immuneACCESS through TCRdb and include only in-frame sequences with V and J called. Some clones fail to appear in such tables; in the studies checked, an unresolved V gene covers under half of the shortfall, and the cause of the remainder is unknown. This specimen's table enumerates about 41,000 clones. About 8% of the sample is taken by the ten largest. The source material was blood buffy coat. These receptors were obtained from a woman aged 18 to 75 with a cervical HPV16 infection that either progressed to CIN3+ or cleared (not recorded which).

The CDR3 DNA, read in part, is TGTGCCAGCAGGGGGGGACAGGGCCTCAATGAG. It encodes CASRGGQGLNE. Given in full, the CDR3 is CASRGGQGLNEQFF. This chain joins TRBV11-1 and TRBJ2-1; 9 nucleotides match TRBD1. The sequence runs out 3 residues before the end of the CDR3; the remainder is reconstructed from the germline J gene. There are 14 residues in the CDR3. The ends lost 6 bases at V and 6 bases at J; junction bases unmatched: 6. CDR1 is SGHAT and CDR2 is FQDESV in the germline V gene (reference sequence).

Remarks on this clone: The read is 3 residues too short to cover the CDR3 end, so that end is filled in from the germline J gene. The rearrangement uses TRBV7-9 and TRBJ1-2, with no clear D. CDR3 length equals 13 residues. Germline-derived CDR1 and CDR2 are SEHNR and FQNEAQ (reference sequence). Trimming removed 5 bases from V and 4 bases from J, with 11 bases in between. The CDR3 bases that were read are TGTGCCAGCAGCCGGGGTGAGGGCTATGGC. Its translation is CASSRGEGYG. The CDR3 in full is CASSRGEGYGYTF. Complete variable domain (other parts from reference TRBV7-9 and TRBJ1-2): DTGVSQNPRHKITKRGQNVTFRCDPISEHNRLYWYRQTLGQGPEFLTYFQNEAQLEKSRLLSDRFSAERPKGSFSTLEIQRTEQGDSAMYLCASSRGEGYGYTFGSGTRLTVV.

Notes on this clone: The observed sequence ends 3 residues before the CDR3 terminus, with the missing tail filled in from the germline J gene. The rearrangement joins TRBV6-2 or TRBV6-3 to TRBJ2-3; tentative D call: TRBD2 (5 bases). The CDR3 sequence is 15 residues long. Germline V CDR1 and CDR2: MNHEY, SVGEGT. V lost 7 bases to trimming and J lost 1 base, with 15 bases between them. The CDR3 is CASTLSGYGTDTQYF. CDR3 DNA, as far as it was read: TGTGCCAGCACACTCTCGGGGTATGGCACAGATACG.

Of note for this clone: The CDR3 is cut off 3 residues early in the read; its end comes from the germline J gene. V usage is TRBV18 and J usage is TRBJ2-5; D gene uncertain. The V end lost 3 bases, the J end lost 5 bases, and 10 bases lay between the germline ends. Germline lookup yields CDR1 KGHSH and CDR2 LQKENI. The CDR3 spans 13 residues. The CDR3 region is CASSPGQYETQYF. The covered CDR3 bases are TGTGCCAGCTCACCGGGCCAGTACGAGACC. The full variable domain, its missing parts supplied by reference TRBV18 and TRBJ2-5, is NAGVMQNPRHLVRRRGQEARLRCSPMKGHSHVYWYRQLPEEGLKFMVYLQKENIIDESGMPKERFSAEFPKEGPSILRIQQVVRGDSAAYFCASSPGQYETQYFGPGTRLLVL.

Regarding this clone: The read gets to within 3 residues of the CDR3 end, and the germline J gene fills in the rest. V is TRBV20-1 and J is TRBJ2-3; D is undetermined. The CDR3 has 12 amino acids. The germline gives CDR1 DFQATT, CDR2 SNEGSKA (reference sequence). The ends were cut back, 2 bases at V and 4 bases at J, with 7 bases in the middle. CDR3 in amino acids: CSARFLADTQYF. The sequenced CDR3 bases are TGCAGTGCTAGATTCCTAGCAGATACG.

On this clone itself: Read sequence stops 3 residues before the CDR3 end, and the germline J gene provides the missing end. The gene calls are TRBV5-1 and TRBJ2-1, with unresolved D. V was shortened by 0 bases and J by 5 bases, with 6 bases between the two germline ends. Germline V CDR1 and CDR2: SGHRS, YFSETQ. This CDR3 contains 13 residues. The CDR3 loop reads CASSLGQDNEQFF. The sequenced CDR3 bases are TGCGCCAGCAGCTTGGGGCAGGACAATGAG.

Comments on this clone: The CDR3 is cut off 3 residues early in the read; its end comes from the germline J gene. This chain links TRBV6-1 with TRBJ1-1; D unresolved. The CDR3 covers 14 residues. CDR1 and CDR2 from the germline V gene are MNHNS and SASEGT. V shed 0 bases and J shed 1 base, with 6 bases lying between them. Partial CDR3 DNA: TGTGCCAGCAGTGAAGCAGGTACGAACACTGAA. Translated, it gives CASSEAGTNTE. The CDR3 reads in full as CASSEAGTNTEAFF.

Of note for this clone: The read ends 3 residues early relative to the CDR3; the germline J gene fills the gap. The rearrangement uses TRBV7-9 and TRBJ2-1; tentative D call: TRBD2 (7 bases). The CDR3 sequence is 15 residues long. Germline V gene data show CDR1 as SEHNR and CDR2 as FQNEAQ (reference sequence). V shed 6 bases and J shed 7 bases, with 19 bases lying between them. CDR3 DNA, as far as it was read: TGTGCCAGCAGAGATGAGGGGGAGGGTGGTAATGAG. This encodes CASRDEGEGGNE. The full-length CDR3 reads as CASRDEGEGGNEQFF.

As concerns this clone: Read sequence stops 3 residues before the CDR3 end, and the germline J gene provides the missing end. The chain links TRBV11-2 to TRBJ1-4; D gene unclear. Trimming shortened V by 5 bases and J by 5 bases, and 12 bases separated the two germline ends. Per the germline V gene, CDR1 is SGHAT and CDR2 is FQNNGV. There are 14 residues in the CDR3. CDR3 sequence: CASSLQRSNEKLFF. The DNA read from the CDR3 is TGTGCCAGCAGCCTTCAGAGGTCCAATGAAAAA.

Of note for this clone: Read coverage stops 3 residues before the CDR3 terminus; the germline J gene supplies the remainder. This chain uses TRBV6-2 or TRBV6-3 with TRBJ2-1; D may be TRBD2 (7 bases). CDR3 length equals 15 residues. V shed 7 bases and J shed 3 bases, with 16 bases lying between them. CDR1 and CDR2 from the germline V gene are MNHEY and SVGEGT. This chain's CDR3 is CASIKRGARYNEQFF. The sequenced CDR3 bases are TGTGCCAGCATCAAACGGGGGGCTCGCTACAATGAG.

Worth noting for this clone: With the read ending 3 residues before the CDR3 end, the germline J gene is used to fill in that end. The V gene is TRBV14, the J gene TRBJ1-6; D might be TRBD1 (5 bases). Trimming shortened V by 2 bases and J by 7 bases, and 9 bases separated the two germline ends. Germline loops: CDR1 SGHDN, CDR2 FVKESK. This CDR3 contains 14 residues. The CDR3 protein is CASSQRGGNSPLHF. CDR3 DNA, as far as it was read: TGTGCCAGCAGCCAAAGGGGTGGCAATTCACCC.

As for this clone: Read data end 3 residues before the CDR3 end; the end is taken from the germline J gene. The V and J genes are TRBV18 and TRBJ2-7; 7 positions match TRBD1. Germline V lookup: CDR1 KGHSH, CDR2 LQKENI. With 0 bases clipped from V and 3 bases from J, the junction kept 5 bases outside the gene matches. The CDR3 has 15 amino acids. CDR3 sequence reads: CASSPPGTEFYEQYF. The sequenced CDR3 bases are TGTGCCAGCTCACCACCTGGGACAGAATTCTACGAG.

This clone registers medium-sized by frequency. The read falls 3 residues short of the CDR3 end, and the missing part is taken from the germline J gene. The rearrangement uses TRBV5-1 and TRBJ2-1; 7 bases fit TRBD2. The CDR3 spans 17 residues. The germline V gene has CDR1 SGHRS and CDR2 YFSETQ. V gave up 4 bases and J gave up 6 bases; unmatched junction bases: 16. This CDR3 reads CASSHAPPSGTFNEQFF. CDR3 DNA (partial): TGCGCCAGCAGCCACGCCCCGCCTAGCGGCACCTTCAATGAG.

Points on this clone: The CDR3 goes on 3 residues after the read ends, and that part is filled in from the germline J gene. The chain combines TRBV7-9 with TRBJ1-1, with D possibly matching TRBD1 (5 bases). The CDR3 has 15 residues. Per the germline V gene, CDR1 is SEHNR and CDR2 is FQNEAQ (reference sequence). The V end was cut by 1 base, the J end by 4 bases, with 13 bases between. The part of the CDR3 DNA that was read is TGTGCCAGCAGCTTAGGTGGGGGGGTGGGCACTGAA. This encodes CASSLGGGVGTE. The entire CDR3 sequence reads CASSLGGGVGTEAFF.

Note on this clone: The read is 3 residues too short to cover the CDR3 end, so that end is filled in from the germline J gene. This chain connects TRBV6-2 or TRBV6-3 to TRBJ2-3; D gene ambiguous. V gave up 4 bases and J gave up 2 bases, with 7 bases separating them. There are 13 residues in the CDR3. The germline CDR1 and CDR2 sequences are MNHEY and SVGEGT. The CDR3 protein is CASSFPSTDTQYF. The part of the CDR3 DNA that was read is TGTGCCAGCAGTTTTCCCTCCACAGATACG.

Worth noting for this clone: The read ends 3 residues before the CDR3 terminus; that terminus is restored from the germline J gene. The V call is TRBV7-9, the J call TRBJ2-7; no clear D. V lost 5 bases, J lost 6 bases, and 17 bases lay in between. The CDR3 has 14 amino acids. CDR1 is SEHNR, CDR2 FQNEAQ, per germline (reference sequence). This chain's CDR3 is CASSPLGLLGEQYF. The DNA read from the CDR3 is TGTGCCAGCAGCCCTTTGGGCCTCCTCGGCGAG.

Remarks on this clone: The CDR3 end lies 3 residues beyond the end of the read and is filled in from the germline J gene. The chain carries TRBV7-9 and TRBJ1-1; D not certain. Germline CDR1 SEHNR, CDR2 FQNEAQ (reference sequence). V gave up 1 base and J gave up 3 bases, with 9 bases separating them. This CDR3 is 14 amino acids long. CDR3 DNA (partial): TGTGCCAGCAGCTTAGGGAGGAGGGACACTGAA. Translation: CASSLGRRDTE. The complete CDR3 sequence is CASSLGRRDTEAFF.

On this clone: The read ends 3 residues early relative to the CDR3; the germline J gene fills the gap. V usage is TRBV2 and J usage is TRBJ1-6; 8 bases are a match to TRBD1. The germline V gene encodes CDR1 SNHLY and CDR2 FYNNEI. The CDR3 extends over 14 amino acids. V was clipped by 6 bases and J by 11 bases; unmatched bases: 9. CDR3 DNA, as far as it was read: TGTGCCAGCAGGGAGGGGACAGGAGGACCACCC. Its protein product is CASREGTGGPP. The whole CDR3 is CASREGTGGPPLHF.

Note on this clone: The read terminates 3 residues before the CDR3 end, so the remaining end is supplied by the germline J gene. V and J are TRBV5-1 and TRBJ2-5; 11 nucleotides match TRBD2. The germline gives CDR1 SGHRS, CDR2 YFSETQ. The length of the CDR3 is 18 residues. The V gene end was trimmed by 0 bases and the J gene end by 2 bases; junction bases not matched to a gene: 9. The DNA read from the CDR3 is TGCGCCAGCAGCTTGGCCGGAATGGGACTAGCGGCACAAGAGACC. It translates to CASSLAGMGLAAQET. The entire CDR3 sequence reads CASSLAGMGLAAQETQYF.

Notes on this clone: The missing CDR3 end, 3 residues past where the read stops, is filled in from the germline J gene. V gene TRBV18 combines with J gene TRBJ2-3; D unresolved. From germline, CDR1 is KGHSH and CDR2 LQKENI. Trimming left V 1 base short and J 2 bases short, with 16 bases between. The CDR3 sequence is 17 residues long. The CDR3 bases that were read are TGTGCCAGCTCACCACAGGGCCGCTCCTTCTCCACAGATACG. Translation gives CASSPQGRSFSTDT. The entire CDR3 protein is CASSPQGRSFSTDTQYF.

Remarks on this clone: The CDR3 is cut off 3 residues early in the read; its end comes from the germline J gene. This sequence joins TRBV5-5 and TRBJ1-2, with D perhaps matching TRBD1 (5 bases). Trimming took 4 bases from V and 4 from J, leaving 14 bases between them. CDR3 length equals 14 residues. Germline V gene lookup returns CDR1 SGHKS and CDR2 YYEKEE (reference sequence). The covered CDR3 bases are TGTGCCAGCAGCCTCAAACAGGAGTCCTATGGC. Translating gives CASSLKQESYG. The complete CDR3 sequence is CASSLKQESYGYTF.

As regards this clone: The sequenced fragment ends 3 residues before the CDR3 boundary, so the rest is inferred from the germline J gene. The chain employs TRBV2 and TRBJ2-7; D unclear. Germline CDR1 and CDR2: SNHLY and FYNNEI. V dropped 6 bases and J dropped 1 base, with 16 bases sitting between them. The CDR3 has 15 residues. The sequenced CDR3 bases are TGTGCCAGCAGCCTTACAGAACATAGATCCTACGAG. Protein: CASSLTEHRSYE. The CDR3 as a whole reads CASSLTEHRSYEQYF. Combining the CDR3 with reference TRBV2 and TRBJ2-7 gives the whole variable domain EPEVTQTPSHQVTQMGQEVILRCVPISNHLYFYWYRQILGQKVEFLVSFYNNEISEKSEIFDDQFSVERPDGSNFTLKIRSTKLEDSAMYFCASSLTEHRSYEQYFGPGTRLTVT.

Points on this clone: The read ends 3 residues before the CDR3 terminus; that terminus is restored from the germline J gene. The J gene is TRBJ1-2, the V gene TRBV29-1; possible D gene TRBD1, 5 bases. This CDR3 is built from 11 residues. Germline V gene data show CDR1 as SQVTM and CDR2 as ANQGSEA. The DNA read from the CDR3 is TGCAGCGTTCAGGGCGGAGACGGC. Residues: CSVQGGDG. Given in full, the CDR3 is CSVQGGDGYTF.

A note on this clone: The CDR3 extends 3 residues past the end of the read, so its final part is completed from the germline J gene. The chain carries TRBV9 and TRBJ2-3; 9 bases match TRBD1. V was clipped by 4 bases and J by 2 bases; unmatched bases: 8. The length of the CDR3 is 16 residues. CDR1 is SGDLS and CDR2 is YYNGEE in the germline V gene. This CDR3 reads CASSTRTGVNTDTQYF. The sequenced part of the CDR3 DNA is TGTGCCAGCAGCACCAGGACAGGGGTCAACACAGATACG.

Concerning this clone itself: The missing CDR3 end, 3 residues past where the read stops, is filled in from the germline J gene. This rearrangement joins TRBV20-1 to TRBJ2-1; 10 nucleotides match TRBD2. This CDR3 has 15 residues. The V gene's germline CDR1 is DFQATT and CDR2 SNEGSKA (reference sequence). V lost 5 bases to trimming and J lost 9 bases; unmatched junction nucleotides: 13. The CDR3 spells CSALPFSGGRVEQFF. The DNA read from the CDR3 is TGCAGTGCTTTACCGTTTAGCGGGGGGCGGGTTGAG.

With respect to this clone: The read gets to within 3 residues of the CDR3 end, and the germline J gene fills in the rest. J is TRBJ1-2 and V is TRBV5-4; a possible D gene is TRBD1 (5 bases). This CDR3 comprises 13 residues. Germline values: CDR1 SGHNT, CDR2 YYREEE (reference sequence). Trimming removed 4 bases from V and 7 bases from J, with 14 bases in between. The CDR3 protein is CASSGQLGSGYTF. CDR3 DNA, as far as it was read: TGTGCCAGCAGCGGACAATTGGGCTCTGGC.

The sequenced CDR3 bases are TGTGCCAGCAGCCAGAACAGGGCGGGGGGGGAGACC. Its translation: CASSQNRAGGET. The entire CDR3 reads CASSQNRAGGETQYF. The rearrangement links TRBV4-2 to TRBJ2-5; 9 bases are a match to TRBD2. The read comes to an end 3 residues before the CDR3 does, leaving the germline J gene to fill in the end. The CDR3 runs to 15 residues. Looked up from germline, CDR1 is LGHNA and CDR2 is YNFKEQ. The trim removed 3 bases at V and 5 bases at J, leaving 7 bases unmatched.